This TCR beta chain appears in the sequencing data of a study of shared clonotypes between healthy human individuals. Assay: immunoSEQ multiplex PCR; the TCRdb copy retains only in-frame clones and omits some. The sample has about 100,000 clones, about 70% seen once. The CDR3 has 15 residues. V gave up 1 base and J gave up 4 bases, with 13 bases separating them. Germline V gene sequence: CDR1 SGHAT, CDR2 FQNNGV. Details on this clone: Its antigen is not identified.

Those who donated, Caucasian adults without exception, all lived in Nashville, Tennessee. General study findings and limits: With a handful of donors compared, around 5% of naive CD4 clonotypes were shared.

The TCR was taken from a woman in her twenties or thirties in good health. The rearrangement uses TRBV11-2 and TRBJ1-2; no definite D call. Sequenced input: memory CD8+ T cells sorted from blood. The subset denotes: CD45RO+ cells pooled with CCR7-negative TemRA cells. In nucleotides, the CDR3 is TGTGCCAGCAGCTTAGTGGGCGTAGAACGCTATGGCTACACCTTC. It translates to CASSLVGVERYGYTF.